These 31 T cell receptor beta chains share one sample of origin, sequenced in a study of cytomegalovirus exposure and HLA in healthy donors. The PCR employed 60 Vbeta primers together with 13 Jbeta primers. TCRdb keeps only in-frame clones here, not all; method: immunoSEQ multiplex PCR. The table includes around 190,000 clones, just under 80% detected once. The sequenced sample consisted of PBMCs. These receptor sequences come from a female donor in good health and CMV-seronegative.

A note on this clone: Germline is not matched at one junction end, which may reflect a read error. The V and J genes are TRBV2 and TRBJ2-7; D is unclear. CDR1 and CDR2 from the germline V gene are SNHLY and FYNNEI. The CDR3 has 9 amino acids. CDR3: CASSLSVAF. The CDR3 DNA reads TGTGCCAGCAGTCTGTCAGTTGCCTTC.

The count of this clone is one. V usage is TRBV9 and J usage is TRBJ2-2; 13 nucleotides align to TRBD2. The CDR3 totals 17 residues. Per germline, CDR1 SGDLS and CDR2 YYNGEE. V was pared by 0 bases and J by 2 bases, with 1 base of the junction left unmatched. The CDR3 bases are TGTGCCAGCAGCGTAGGGACTAGCGGGGGAAACACCGGGGAGCTGTTTTTT. This sequence encodes CASSVGTSGGNTGELFF.

The chain combines TRBV5-4 with TRBJ2-3, with D perhaps matching TRBD2 (5 bases). In germline, CDR1 is SGHNT, CDR2 YYREEE (reference sequence). V was clipped by 0 bases and J by 1 base, with 9 bases between them. CDR3 length: 15 residues. The CDR3 sequence: CASSLGGYGTDTQYF. DNA for the CDR3: TGTGCCAGCAGCTTGGGAGGGTACGGCACAGATACGCAGTATTTT.

The J gene is TRBJ2-2, the V gene TRBV5-6; tentative D call: TRBD2 (7 bases). V lost 1 base to trimming and J lost 4 bases, with 17 bases between them. This CDR3 contains 17 residues. CDR1 is SGHDT and CDR2 is YYEEEE in the germline V gene. The CDR3 reads CASSLRGAGDATGELFF. The CDR3 bases are TGTGCCAGCAGCTTGCGGGGGGCAGGAGACGCCACCGGGGAGCTGTTTTTT.

V and J are TRBV20-1 and TRBJ2-1; no reliable D call. Germline CDR1 DFQATT, CDR2 SNEGSKA (reference sequence). V shed 3 bases and J shed 7 bases, with 7 bases lying between them. This CDR3 region has 11 residues. CDR3: CSASIVNEQFF. CDR3 sequence (DNA): TGCAGTGCTAGCATAGTGAATGAGCAGTTCTTC.

The chain carries TRBV27 and TRBJ2-7; 9 bases are shared with TRBD1. J gave up 2 bases and V 6 bases, and 14 bases lay outside the gene matches. CDR3 length: 17 residues. Germline V lookup: CDR1 MNHEY, CDR2 SMNVEV (reference sequence). The DNA for the CDR3 is TGTGCCAGCAGCCGCCCGAGGGGGACAGGGCCAACCTACGAGCAGTACTTC. Its protein product is CASSRPRGTGPTYEQYF.

This rearrangement joins TRBV9 to TRBJ1-2; the D is unclear. Trimming took 0 bases from V and 8 from J, leaving 17 bases between them. This CDR3 is built from 15 residues. The germline gives CDR1 SGDLS, CDR2 YYNGEE. The CDR3 DNA reads as TGTGCCAGCAGCGTAGCTTTGGGCAACTTAGGAGGCTACACCTTC. It encodes CASSVALGNLGGYTF.

The J gene is TRBJ1-1, the V gene TRBV7-6; 11 nucleotides agree with TRBD1. The germline V gene has CDR1 SGHVS and CDR2 FNYEAQ. CDR3 length equals 15 residues. The V and J ends lost 5 bases and 6 bases, in that order; junction bases with no gene match: 8. CDR3 in amino acids: CASSEGQGGVAEAFF. CDR3 DNA: TGTGCCAGCAGCGAGGGACAGGGGGGAGTCGCTGAAGCTTTCTTT.

This clone was recorded once. The chain joins TRBV5-4 to TRBJ2-1, with TRBD2 identical over 8 bases. There are 16 residues in the CDR3. Germline CDR1 and CDR2: SGHNT and YYREEE (reference sequence). V lost 3 bases, J lost 4 bases, and 9 bases stayed unmatched. The chain's CDR3 is CASSWPGTRGYNEQFF. The DNA of the CDR3 is TGTGCCAGCAGCTGGCCCGGGACTAGAGGTTACAATGAGCAGTTCTTC.

This clone was observed a few times. Written as DNA, the CDR3 is TGTGCCAGCAGCTTGGAACCGGGACTATACAATGAGCAGTTCTTC. This encodes CASSLEPGLYNEQFF. This chain uses TRBV5-6 with TRBJ2-1, with TRBD2 identical over 7 bases. The V gene end was trimmed by 0 bases and the J gene end by 4 bases; junction bases not matched to a gene: 4. The CDR3 length is 15 residues. The germline CDR1 and CDR2 sequences are SGHDT and YYEEEE. Looking up the rest from reference TRBV5-6 and TRBJ2-1 gives the full variable domain: DAGVTQSPTHLIKTRGQQVTLRCSPKSGHDTVSWYQQALGQGPQFIFQYYEEEERQRGNFPDRFSGHQFPNYSSELNVNALLLGDSALYLCASSLEPGLYNEQFFGPGTRLTVL.

The rearrangement links TRBV5-8 to TRBJ2-7; tentatively, D is TRBD2 (6 bases). The ends were cut back, 5 bases at V and 6 bases at J, with 15 bases in the middle. The CDR3 has 13 residues. The germline gives CDR1 SGHTS, CDR2 YDEGEE. The CDR3 coding sequence is TGTGCCAGCAGTCGTGGATTGGGGGGCGAGCAGTACTTC. Translated: CASSRGLGGEQYF.

V usage is TRBV15 and J usage is TRBJ2-7, with TRBD2 identical over 7 bases. The CDR3 length is 13 residues. Looked up from germline, CDR1 is LNHNV and CDR2 is YYDKDF (reference sequence). J lost 6 bases, V lost 0 bases, and 2 bases had no gene match. CDR3 protein: CATSRDLAAEQYF. CDR3 coding DNA: TGTGCCACCAGCAGAGATCTAGCGGCCGAGCAGTACTTC.

In this sample, this clone turned up once. The gene calls are TRBV5-6 and TRBJ2-1; D possibly corresponds to TRBD1 (5 bases). Trimming stripped 0 bases from V and 9 bases from J, with 10 bases between. CDR1 and CDR2 (germline): SGHDT, YYEEEE. This CDR3 is built from 13 residues. Written as DNA, the CDR3 is TGTGCCAGCAGCTTGGTCCAGGGAAGTGAGCAGTTCTTC. Its translation is CASSLVQGSEQFF.

The rearrangement links TRBV7-9 to TRBJ2-7; weak D call: TRBD1 (5 bases). V was trimmed by 5 bases and J by 3 bases, leaving 17 bases between them. The CDR3 covers 15 residues. In germline, CDR1 is SEHNR, CDR2 FQNEAQ (reference sequence). The CDR3 DNA reads TGTGCCAGCAGCCGCTGGGCAGGGCGGAACTACGAGCAGTACTTC. This encodes CASSRWAGRNYEQYF.

The chain is built from TRBV27 and TRBJ1-5; 8 bases agree with TRBD1. This CDR3 has 19 amino acids. The junction had 16 bases not matched to a gene; V was cut back by 6 bases and J by 0 bases. Germline V CDR1 and CDR2: MNHEY, SMNVEV (reference sequence). For the CDR3, the DNA is TGTGCCAGCAGCACTACAAACCCAGGACAGGGCTTTAGCAATCAGCCCCAGCATTTT. This codes for CASSTTNPGQGFSNQPQHF.

The rearrangement uses TRBV5-4 and TRBJ2-5; D ambiguous. The germline gives CDR1 SGHNT, CDR2 YYREEE (reference sequence). The CDR3 is made up of 13 amino acids. The V end lost 5 bases, the J end lost 5 bases, and 13 bases lay between the germline ends. The CDR3 region is CASSSHPRETQYF. In DNA, the CDR3 is TGTGCCAGCAGTTCCCATCCACGGGAGACCCAGTACTTC.

The V and J genes are TRBV4-3 and TRBJ2-7; 9 bases align to TRBD1. This CDR3 region has 14 residues. In germline, CDR1 is LGHNA, CDR2 YSLEER. The V gene end was trimmed by 2 bases and the J gene end by 2 bases; junction bases not matched to a gene: 1. The CDR3 coding sequence is TGCGCCAGCAGCCAACGACAGGGGGCCTACGAGCAGTACTTC. It codes for CASSQRQGAYEQYF.

The V and J genes are TRBV5-1 and TRBJ1-4; perhaps TRBD1 as D (6 bases). The germline V gene encodes CDR1 SGHRS and CDR2 YFSETQ. The CDR3 extends over 15 amino acids. V was shortened by 3 bases and J by 7 bases, with 16 bases between the two germline ends. The CDR3 sequence is CASSSSGTWGEKLFF. CDR3 DNA sequence: TGCGCCAGCAGCTCCTCCGGGACATGGGGTGAAAAACTGTTTTTT. Supplemented by reference TRBV5-1 and TRBJ1-4, the full variable domain reads KAGVTQTPRYLIKTRGQQVTLSCSPISGHRSVSWYQQTPGQGLQFLFEYFSETQRNKGNFPGRFSGRQFSNSRSEMNVSTLELGDSALYLCASSSSGTWGEKLFFGSGTQLSVL.

CDR3 amino acids: CASSFGGAAYEQYF. The CDR3 region has the DNA TGTGCCAGCAGCTTCGGGGGGGCCGCCTACGAGCAGTACTTC. V usage is TRBV5-5 and J usage is TRBJ2-7; 8 bases line up with TRBD2. Germline CDR1 is SGHKS and CDR2 is YYEKEE (reference sequence). The CDR3 has 14 residues. V was clipped by 2 bases and J by 2 bases; unmatched bases: 3.

The table lists this clone with many counts. Other DNA sequences from this sample encode an identical CDR3 as well. V and J are TRBV7-6 and TRBJ2-7, with 10 bases aligning to TRBD2. V was pared by 4 bases and J by 7 bases, with 7 bases of the junction left unmatched. The CDR3 totals 14 residues. CDR1 and CDR2 (germline): SGHVS, FNYEAQ. CDR3 protein: CASSSLAGGGEQYF. CDR3 coding DNA: TGTGCCAGCAGCTCATTAGCGGGAGGAGGGGAGCAGTACTTC.

The sample holds one count of this clone. V is TRBV2 and J is TRBJ2-1, with D tentatively TRBD2 (5 bases). The CDR3 is made up of 15 amino acids. Trimming removed 2 bases from V and 0 bases from J, with 8 bases in between. Germline values: CDR1 SNHLY, CDR2 FYNNEI. The chain's CDR3 is CASSERGSSYNEQFF. The DNA for the CDR3 is TGTGCCAGCAGTGAACGAGGGAGCTCCTACAATGAGCAGTTCTTC.

The rearrangement joins TRBV19 to TRBJ1-2; no clear D gene. The CDR3 loop spans 15 amino acids. CDR1 is LNHDA and CDR2 is SQIVND in the germline V gene (reference sequence). V lost 5 bases and J 4 bases, leaving 17 bases between the germline ends. The CDR3 nucleotides read TGTGCCAGTAGTCCAAAGCTGGAGAGTGGCTATGGCTACACCTTC. The encoded protein is CASSPKLESGYGYTF.

The V and J genes are TRBV11-2 and TRBJ1-3; D ambiguous. This CDR3 has 15 amino acids. Deletions cut 6 bases from V and 2 bases from J, with 14 bases between. From germline, CDR1 is SGHAT and CDR2 FQNNGV. In DNA, the CDR3 is TGTGCCAGCAGGCTCCTGACCGGGGCTGGAAACACCATATATTTT. It yields the protein CASRLLTGAGNTIYF. The full variable domain, in which reference TRBV11-2 and TRBJ1-3 provide the parts outside the CDR3, is EAGVAQSPRYKIIEKRQSVAFWCNPISGHATLYWYQQILGQGPKLLIQFQNNGVVDDSQLPKDRFSAERLKGVDSTLKIQPAKLEDSAVYLCASRLLTGAGNTIYFGEGSWLTVV.

This chain uses TRBV10-3 with TRBJ1-3; D remains ambiguous. V lost 3 bases, J lost 1 base, and 10 bases lay in between. This CDR3 comprises 15 residues. CDR1 ENHRY and CDR2 SYGVKD come from the germline V gene. The DNA for the CDR3 is TGTGCCATCAGTGAAGTATCGCTATCTGGAAACACCATATATTTT. It translates to CAISEVSLSGNTIYF.

The CDR3 spells CASSGTGRNTEAFF. CDR3 DNA: TGTGCCAGCAGTGGGACAGGGAGAAACACTGAAGCTTTCTTT. The V and J genes are TRBV25-1 and TRBJ1-1; 8 nucleotides match TRBD1. Per germline, CDR1 MGHDK and CDR2 SYGVNS. The CDR3 length is 14 residues. J gave up 2 bases and V 4 bases, and 3 bases lay outside the gene matches.

V is TRBV5-8 and J is TRBJ2-7; a possible D gene is TRBD2 (5 bases). V was cut by 1 base and J by 6 bases, with 11 bases left in between. The CDR3 is made up of 13 amino acids. The germline V gene encodes CDR1 SGHTS and CDR2 YDEGEE. The CDR3, as DNA: TGTGCCAGCAGCTTGAGTCTAGCCGGCGAGCAGTACTTC. It specifies CASSLSLAGEQYF.

The gene calls are TRBV5-6 and TRBJ1-2; D is unclear. The CDR3 sequence is 13 residues long. V lost 5 bases and J 3 bases, leaving 11 bases between the germline ends. CDR1 SGHDT and CDR2 YYEEEE come from the germline V gene. CDR3 in DNA: TGTGCCAGCAGTCCCGGTAGCCACTATGGCTACACCTTC. As protein: CASSPGSHYGYTF.

The chain links TRBV11-1 to TRBJ2-1, with D perhaps TRBD1 (6 bases). There are 14 residues in the CDR3. The germline CDR1 and CDR2 sequences are SGHAT and FQDESV (reference sequence). The V end lost 5 bases, the J end lost 8 bases, and 16 bases lay between the germline ends. CDR3 DNA: TGTGCCAGCAGCCACTCGGCCCAGGGGCATGAGCAGTTCTTC. Translating gives CASSHSAQGHEQFF. The complete variable domain, with remaining parts taken from reference TRBV11-1 and TRBJ2-1, reads EAEVAQSPRYKITEKSQAVAFWCDPISGHATLYWYRQILGQGPELLVQFQDESVVDDSQLPKDRFSAERLKGVDSTLKIQPAELGDSAMYLCASSHSAQGHEQFFGPGTRLTVL.

The CDR3 DNA is TGTGCCAGCAGCTTATCCCTAGCGGGGGGCCCCTACGAGCAGTACTTC. Translating it yields CASSLSLAGGPYEQYF. J is TRBJ2-7 and V is TRBV7-8, with TRBD2 matching over 11 bases. V lost 2 bases and J lost 2; bases outside the gene matches: 5. The CDR3 length is 16 residues. Germline assignment: CDR1 SGHVS and CDR2 FQNEAQ.

This clone was recorded a few times. The V and J genes are TRBV15 and TRBJ2-1; D is unclear. The V end was cut by 5 bases, the J end by 4 bases, with 3 bases between. This CDR3 has 11 residues. Germline lookup yields CDR1 LNHNV and CDR2 YYDKDF (reference sequence). The CDR3 loop is CATSSYNEQFF. The DNA of the CDR3 is TGTGCCACCAGCTCGTACAATGAGCAGTTCTTC.

This clone was found a few times. CDR3 in amino acids: CASSPLAGKETQYF. In nucleotides, the CDR3 is TGCGCCAGCAGCCCCCTAGCGGGGAAAGAGACCCAGTACTTC. The gene calls are TRBV5-1 and TRBJ2-5; TRBD2 matches 9 bases. There are 14 residues in the CDR3. V dropped 4 bases and J dropped 3; count of bases not matched to a gene: 4. CDR1 and CDR2 from the germline V gene are SGHRS and YFSETQ.